These 26 T cell receptor beta chains share one sample of origin, sequenced in a study of T cell repertoires in cytomegalovirus infection. TCRdb analysed the reads with MiXCR anew, one entry per CDR3 protein. The sample records 310,000 or so distinct CDR3 sequences, more than 20% being singletons. Sequencing was carried out using PBMCs. Receptors originate from a human donor in good health (CMV status not recorded). Some clones in this sample may be carry-over from other donors' samples.

The V and J genes are TRBV12-3 or TRBV12-4 and TRBJ2-3; possibly TRBD2 for D (5 bases). This CDR3 region has 16 residues. V shed 3 bases and J shed 1 base, with 14 bases lying between them. CDR3 region: CASSFLASFGTDTQYF. In DNA, the CDR3 is TGTGCCAGCAGTTTCCTAGCTTCCTTTGGCACAGATACGCAGTATTTT.

This clonotype was seen more than once but under ten times. The chain carries TRBV11-2 and TRBJ1-4, with D uncertain. V lost 6 bases, J lost 7 bases, and 12 bases lay in between. Germline V gene sequence: CDR1 SGHAT, CDR2 FQNNGV. This CDR3 comprises 13 residues. The DNA of the CDR3 is TGTGCCAGCAGGTCGCACAGTGCTGAAAAACTGTTTTTT. Its translation: CASRSHSAEKLFF.

This clonotype has a count of ten or more. J is TRBJ2-7 and V is TRBV7-2; D is uncertain. Between the trimmed V and J ends, which lost 0 bases and 6 bases, there was a span of 9 bases. CDR3 length equals 13 residues. From germline, CDR1 is SGHTA and CDR2 FQGNSA. The CDR3 loop reads CASSLAGVLEQYF. CDR3 DNA sequence: TGTGCCAGCAGCTTAGCTGGAGTGCTCGAGCAGTACTTC. The full variable domain, with the rest looked up from reference TRBV7-2 and TRBJ2-7, is GAGVSQSPSNKVTEKGKDVELRCDPISGHTALYWYRQSLGQGLEFLIYFQGNSAPDKSGLPSDRFSAERTGGSVSTLTIQRTQQEDSAVYLCASSLAGVLEQYFGPGTRLTVT.

There are many counts of this clonotype. V gene TRBV28 combines with J gene TRBJ2-7, with D unresolved. Germline V gene lookup returns CDR1 MDHEN and CDR2 SYDVKM. With 5 bases removed from V and 3 bases from J, the gap between germline ends came to 14 bases. This CDR3 spans 14 amino acids. Written as DNA, the CDR3 is TGTGCCAGCAGTCGCCTCCCTAACTACTACGAGCAGTACTTC. It codes for CASSRLPNYYEQYF.

This clonotype has a handful of counts. CDR3 coding DNA: TGTGCCAGCAGCACAGGTCCTCAGCCCCAGCATTTT. It is translated as CASSTGPQPQHF. The V gene is TRBV6-2 or TRBV6-3, the J gene TRBJ1-5; TRBD1 might be the D (5 bases). V was pared by 6 bases and J by 6 bases, with 9 bases between. This CDR3 contains 12 residues. CDR1 and CDR2 from the germline V gene are MNHEY and SVGEGT.

This clonotype appeared a few times. This chain connects TRBV4-1 to TRBJ2-7; no firm D call. Germline CDR1 is MGHRA and CDR2 is YSYEKL. The CDR3 has 15 residues. V dropped 0 bases and J dropped 3 bases, with 12 bases sitting between them. This CDR3 reads CASSQDYRIYYEQYF. The CDR3 DNA reads TGCGCCAGCAGCCAAGATTATCGCATTTACTACGAGCAGTACTTC.

V is TRBV14 and J is TRBJ2-1; 11 bases are a match to TRBD2. The CDR3 has 17 amino acids. Germline V gene data show CDR1 as SGHDN and CDR2 as FVKESK. The junction had 11 bases not matched to a gene; V was cut back by 1 base and J by 9 bases. CDR3 coding DNA: TGTGCCAGCAGCCAAGTGAGGAATAGCGGGAGGGCCGTTGAGCAGTTCTTC. This gives the protein CASSQVRNSGRAVEQFF.

This clonotype was detected ten times or more. The genes are TRBV7-2 and TRBJ1-6; D might be TRBD1 (6 bases). Trimming stripped 0 bases from V and 4 bases from J, with 7 bases between. CDR3 length equals 15 residues. Germline CDR1 reads SGHTA; CDR2 reads FQGNSA. The CDR3 region has the DNA TGTGCCAGCAGCTTAGCGGGGGCTTATAATTCACCCCTCCACTTT. Protein: CASSLAGAYNSPLHF.

The V call is TRBV28, the J call TRBJ2-5; 7 bases match TRBD2. The trim removed 3 bases at V and 5 bases at J, leaving 9 bases unmatched. This CDR3 comprises 15 residues. Looked up from germline, CDR1 is MDHEN and CDR2 is SYDVKM. CDR3 amino acids: CASSFTTSPRETQYF. CDR3 in DNA: TGTGCCAGCAGTTTCACGACTAGCCCCAGGGAGACCCAGTACTTC.

This clonotype occurred a few times. The chain employs TRBV7-8 and TRBJ2-7, with 10 bases lining up with TRBD1. The V and J ends lost 5 bases and 6 bases, in that order; junction bases with no gene match: 13. CDR1 and CDR2 (germline): SGHVS, FQNEAQ. The CDR3 extends over 16 amino acids. The DNA of the CDR3 is TGTGCCAGCAGCACCCAGACAGGGGGCGTCGAGGGCGAGCAGTACTTC. This codes for CASSTQTGGVEGEQYF. Together with reference TRBV7-8 and TRBJ2-7, the CDR3 gives the full variable domain: GAGVSQSPRYKVAKRGQDVALRCDPISGHVSLFWYQQALGQGPEFLTYFQNEAQLDKSGLPSDRFFAERPEGSVSTLKIQRTQQEDSAVYLCASSTQTGGVEGEQYFGPGTRLTVT.

This clonotype was seen a handful of times. V gene TRBV20-1 combines with J gene TRBJ2-3; D is uncertain. Trimming stripped 6 bases from V and 14 bases from J, with 18 bases between. The germline V gene has CDR1 DFQATT and CDR2 SNEGSKA (reference sequence). The CDR3 sequence is 11 residues long. The CDR3 reads CSADDQQAPYF. The CDR3 nucleotides read TGCAGTGCCGATGACCAACAAGCCCCGTATTTT.

The J gene is TRBJ1-2, the V gene TRBV7-2; tentatively, D is TRBD1 (6 bases). V was pared by 5 bases and J by 5 bases, with 12 bases between. CDR3 length: 13 amino acids. The germline V gene has CDR1 SGHTA and CDR2 FQGNSA. CDR3 loop: CASSHGQLYGYTF. The CDR3 coding sequence is TGTGCCAGCAGCCACGGACAGCTATATGGCTACACCTTC.

This clonotype has only a few counts. J is TRBJ2-1 and V is TRBV7-6; D is ambiguous. CDR1 is SGHVS and CDR2 is FNYEAQ in the germline V gene. Trimming left V 1 base short and J 0 bases short, with 7 bases between. The CDR3 sequence is 15 residues long. The CDR3 sequence is CASSLGDDSYNEQFF. CDR3 bases: TGTGCCAGCAGCTTAGGCGACGACTCCTACAATGAGCAGTTCTTC. The complete variable domain, with remaining parts taken from reference TRBV7-6 and TRBJ2-1, reads GAGVSQSPRYKVTKRGQDVALRCDPISGHVSLYWYRQALGQGPEFLTYFNYEAQQDKSGLPNDRFSAERPEGSISTLTIQRTEQRDSAMYRCASSLGDDSYNEQFFGPGTRLTVL.

This clonotype was detected only a few times. The genes are TRBV28 and TRBJ2-2; 8 bases agree with TRBD1. This CDR3 has 13 amino acids. CDR1 is MDHEN and CDR2 is SYDVKM in the germline V gene. V gave up 6 bases and J gave up 7 bases; unmatched junction bases: 4. The DNA of the CDR3 is TGTGCCAGCAGACCACAGGGGGTCGGGGAGCTGTTTTTT. This codes for CASRPQGVGELFF.

The chain is built from TRBV6-1 and TRBJ2-7; D call uncertain. V dropped 5 bases and J dropped 1 base, with 6 bases sitting between them. The germline gives CDR1 MNHNS, CDR2 SASEGT. The CDR3 is 12 residues long. CDR3 in DNA: TGTGCCAGCAGTCCCGGGTCCTACGAGCAGTACGTC. This translates into CASSPGSYEQYV.

Ten or more counts support this clonotype. The chain couples TRBV7-2 to TRBJ1-5; 7 bases fit TRBD1. The trim removed 4 bases at V and 6 bases at J, leaving 9 bases unmatched. Germline V CDR1 and CDR2: SGHTA, FQGNSA. The CDR3 covers 15 residues. The CDR3 coding sequence is TGTGCCAGCAGCTCAAGACAGGGCAGGGGTCAGCCCCAGCATTTT. Translated, it gives CASSSRQGRGQPQHF.

In DNA form, the CDR3 reads TGTGCCAGCAGCTTAAGAAATGAAAAACTGTTTTTT. Its translation: CASSLRNEKLFF. V gene TRBV11-3 combines with J gene TRBJ1-4; D gene ambiguous. V dropped 2 bases and J dropped 5 bases, with 3 bases sitting between them. The CDR3 is 12 residues long. CDR1 and CDR2 (germline): SGHNT, YENEEA.

This chain joins TRBV12-3 or TRBV12-4 and TRBJ2-1, with D perhaps assigned TRBD1 or TRBD2 (5 bases each). This CDR3 contains 16 residues. Trimming stripped 5 bases from V and 0 bases from J, with 14 bases between. Written as DNA, the CDR3 is TGTGCCAGCAGTCCCGGGACGGTGACCTCCTACAATGAGCAGTTCTTC. Translation gives CASSPGTVTSYNEQFF.

The gene calls are TRBV9 and TRBJ2-3, with TRBD1 matching 7 bases. The CDR3 consists of 15 residues. Germline V CDR1 and CDR2: SGDLS, YYNGEE. V shed 4 bases and J 2 bases; nucleotides not matched to a gene: 7. CDR3 amino acids: CASSLDRTFTDTQYF. Here the CDR3 DNA reads TGTGCCAGCAGCTTGGACAGGACGTTCACAGATACGCAGTATTTT.

The chain has TRBV5-4 and TRBJ1-6; D is undetermined. Per germline, CDR1 SGHNT and CDR2 YYREEE (reference sequence). CDR3 length: 17 amino acids. V was trimmed by 0 bases and J by 0 bases, leaving 10 bases between them. CDR3 nucleotide sequence: TGTGCCAGCAGCTTGGAGTTGGCGAGCTCCTATAATTCACCCCTCCACTTT. Protein: CASSLELASSYNSPLHF.

The CDR3, as DNA: TGTGCCAGCAGCTTAGGGGGGCAGACTAGCACAGATACGCAGTATTTT. This gives the protein CASSLGGQTSTDTQYF. This sequence joins TRBV7-2 and TRBJ2-3; D perhaps matches TRBD1 (6 bases). The CDR3 totals 16 residues. Trimming took off 1 base at V and 0 bases at J, with 11 bases between the two ends. The germline gives CDR1 SGHTA, CDR2 FQGNSA.

The CDR3 here is CASRSPGWENTGELFF. Written as DNA, the CDR3 is TGTGCCAGTAGGAGCCCCGGCTGGGAGAACACCGGGGAGCTGTTTTTT. This rearrangement joins TRBV19 to TRBJ2-2, with unresolved D. V dropped 6 bases and J dropped 1 base, with 15 bases sitting between them. The CDR3 contains 16 residues. Germline assignment: CDR1 LNHDA and CDR2 SQIVND (reference sequence).

The V gene is TRBV5-1, the J gene TRBJ2-7; tentative D call: TRBD1 (6 bases). With 6 bases removed from V and 0 bases from J, the gap between germline ends came to 19 bases. Germline V CDR1 and CDR2: SGHRS, YFSETQ. CDR3 size: 16 residues. As DNA, the CDR3 is TGCGCCAGCACCTTACATGGACAGCACGACTCCTACGAGCAGTACTTC. Translation: CASTLHGQHDSYEQYF.

The rearrangement links TRBV19 to TRBJ2-2; D ambiguous. Per the germline V gene, CDR1 is LNHDA and CDR2 is SQIVND (reference sequence). This CDR3 comprises 16 residues. V dropped 3 bases and J dropped 0 bases, with 11 bases sitting between them. The CDR3 here is CASSISVRSNTGELFF. The CDR3 DNA sequence: TGTGCCAGTAGTATTTCCGTCAGATCGAACACCGGGGAGCTGTTTTTT.

This clonotype was found many times. V and J are TRBV7-2 and TRBJ1-1, with unresolved D. Trimming cost V 8 bases and J 2 bases, with 6 bases left between them. This CDR3 comprises 11 residues. Germline V gene sequence: CDR1 SGHTA, CDR2 FQGNSA. The CDR3 loop reads CASRDNTEAFF. The CDR3 DNA follows: TGTGCCAGCCGGGATAACACTGAAGCTTTCTTT.

The table lists this clonotype with a few counts. This sequence joins TRBV7-3 and TRBJ2-2; D is unclear. CDR3 length: 13 amino acids. V dropped 8 bases and J dropped 1 base, with 8 bases sitting between them. CDR1 is SGHTA, CDR2 FQGTGA, per germline. The CDR3 region is CASAYLNTGELFF. The CDR3 DNA is TGTGCCAGCGCCTACCTGAACACCGGGGAGCTGTTTTTT.